This TCR beta chain is from a study of blood T cell repertoires in COVID-19. The assay was immunoSEQ multiplex PCR, and TCRdb's table has in-frame clones only and misses some. The table lists hundreds of thousands of clones, around 91% of them singletons, with over 8% in the top ten. The age range of participants was about 18 to 90 years, with residence in roughly 25 US areas. Among Cohort 3 donors, those recovered had two negative PCRs, clearance, or symptom resolution. CDR3 size: 18 residues. The receptor's source is a woman in her 40s who had recovered from COVID-19. The sequencing sample was made of PBMCs or T cells enriched from blood (not recorded which). V gene TRBV21-1 combines with J gene TRBJ1-3; the table's D gene call, TRBD1, was not cross checked with the DNA. TRBV21-1 is a pseudogene locus. The CDR3 here is CASRGTRDSWVSGNTIYF. The CDR3 bases are TGTGCCAGCAGGGGGACCAGGGACAGTTGGGTCTCTGGAAACACCATATATTTT.